These 15 T cell receptor beta chains came from one sample sequenced in a study of cytomegalovirus exposure and HLA in healthy donors. Researchers ran the PCR with 60 Vbeta and 13 Jbeta primers. Some clones are missing from TCRdb's copy, which holds only in-frame ones; the method was immunoSEQ multiplex PCR. The sample carries some 130,000 clones, more than 75% recorded once. The specimen sequenced was PBMCs. Receptors originate from a man aged 25-40 years in good health and CMV-seronegative.

This chain uses TRBV4-1 with TRBJ1-2; a weak D match, TRBD1 (5 bases). V lost 2 bases and J lost 2, with 9 bases in between. CDR1 is MGHRA, CDR2 YSYEKL, per germline. The CDR3 consists of 14 residues. CDR3 DNA sequence: TGCGCCAGCAGCCAACGGGGGACGAACTATGGCTACACCTTC. It codes for CASSQRGTNYGYTF.

This chain links TRBV6-6 with TRBJ1-2; unclear D gene. This CDR3 spans 12 amino acids. V shed 2 bases and J shed 9 bases, with 10 bases lying between them. In germline, CDR1 is MNHNY, CDR2 SVGAGI (reference sequence). CDR3 loop: CASSYRVESYTF. The CDR3 coding sequence is TGTGCCAGCAGTTACCGGGTTGAAAGCTACACCTTC.

In this sample, this clone turned up once. This chain uses TRBV5-5 with TRBJ2-7, with TRBD2 matching over 7 bases. V dropped 4 bases and J dropped 5; count of bases not matched to a gene: 12. This CDR3 spans 15 amino acids. Looked up from germline, CDR1 is SGHKS and CDR2 is YYEKEE (reference sequence). The DNA of the CDR3 is TGTGCCAGCAGCCCCCCGGCGGGAGTAGTCAACGAGCAGTACTTC. Protein product: CASSPPAGVVNEQYF. Based on the CDR3 plus reference TRBV5-5 and TRBJ2-7, the full variable domain is DAGVTQSPTHLIKTRGQQVTLRCSPISGHKSVSWYQQVLGQGPQFIFQYYEKEERGRGNFPDRFSARQFPNYSSELNVNALLLGDSALYLCASSPPAGVVNEQYFGPGTRLTVT.

The V call is TRBV10-3, the J call TRBJ2-3; 7 positions agree with TRBD1. Germline V lookup: CDR1 ENHRY, CDR2 SYGVKD. This CDR3 region has 16 residues. Losses at the gene ends were 4 bases for V and 1 base for J; bases not matched to a gene: 8. The CDR3 spells CAISATRDSRTDTQYF. The CDR3 nucleotides are TGTGCCATCAGTGCTACCCGGGACAGCCGCACAGATACGCAGTATTTT.

This clone appeared a single time. The chain combines TRBV30 with TRBJ1-5; 10 nucleotides match TRBD1. The CDR3 covers 16 residues. Germline V gene data show CDR1 as GTSNPN and CDR2 as SVGIG (reference sequence). The V and J ends lost 0 bases and 7 bases, in that order; junction bases with no gene match: 9. CDR3 amino acids: CAWSVQTGGLLQPQHF. CDR3 sequence (DNA): TGTGCCTGGAGTGTACAGACAGGGGGCTTGCTCCAGCCCCAGCATTTT. The entire variable domain, with the rest obtained from reference TRBV30 and TRBJ1-5, is as follows: SQTIHQWPATLVQPVGSPLSLECTVEGTSNPNLYWYRQAAGRGLQLLFYSVGIGQISSEVPQNLSASRPQDRQFILSSKKLLLSDSGFYLCAWSVQTGGLLQPQHFGDGTRLSIL.

The CDR3 sequence is CASSPTGENTEAFF. DNA of the CDR3: TGTGCCAGCTCACCAACAGGGGAAAACACTGAAGCTTTCTTT. The chain is built from TRBV18 and TRBJ1-1, with 7 bases that match TRBD1. The CDR3 has 14 amino acids. With 2 bases clipped from V and 2 bases from J, the junction kept 2 bases outside the gene matches. Per germline, CDR1 KGHSH and CDR2 LQKENI.

Here the CDR3 reads CASSLMGRISGYTF. CDR3 DNA sequence: TGTGCCAGCAGCTTGATGGGGAGAATAAGTGGCTACACCTTC. This chain uses TRBV5-6 with TRBJ1-2; no clear D gene. The CDR3 covers 14 residues. Germline lookup yields CDR1 SGHDT and CDR2 YYEEEE. Trimming took off 1 base at V and 7 bases at J, with 14 bases between the two ends.

The rearrangement links TRBV7-9 to TRBJ2-7; D possibly corresponds to TRBD2 (7 bases). The CDR3 loop spans 14 amino acids. Germline CDR1 reads SEHNR; CDR2 reads FQNEAQ (reference sequence). V was cut by 3 bases and J by 5 bases, with 14 bases left in between. The CDR3, as DNA: TGTGCCAGCAGCTTCTCCGGGGGGCACAACGAGCAGTACTTC. It encodes CASSFSGGHNEQYF.

This chain connects TRBV29-1 to TRBJ1-1; 10 nucleotides line up with TRBD1. CDR3 length: 13 residues. The J segment lost 5 bases and the V segment lost 2 bases, leaving 2 bases of the junction unmatched. Germline-derived CDR1 and CDR2 are SQVTM and ANQGSEA. In nucleotides, the CDR3 is TGCAGCGTTGAATGGACAGGGGGAACTGAAGCTTTCTTT. Translating it yields CSVEWTGGTEAFF.

This clone appeared a single time. The chain has TRBV5-1 and TRBJ2-7; possible D gene TRBD1, 5 bases. The CDR3 loop spans 14 amino acids. Germline V gene lookup returns CDR1 SGHRS and CDR2 YFSETQ. V lost 4 bases and J lost 0, with 11 bases in between. Written as DNA, the CDR3 is TGCGCCAGCAGCGAGACAGTAAGCTCCTACGAGCAGTACTTC. Encoded protein: CASSETVSSYEQYF.

The chain couples TRBV19 to TRBJ2-1; D is perhaps TRBD2 (6 bases). V lost 6 bases and J 3 bases, leaving 12 bases between the germline ends. This CDR3 spans 14 amino acids. Germline-derived CDR1 and CDR2 are LNHDA and SQIVND (reference sequence). CDR3 region: CASSLRRVYNEQFF. The CDR3 DNA reads as TGTGCCAGTAGCCTTCGGAGGGTCTACAATGAGCAGTTCTTC.

The chain couples TRBV7-2 to TRBJ2-7, with D maybe TRBD2 (6 bases). V lost 5 bases, J lost 3 bases, and 11 bases lay in between. Germline CDR1 reads SGHTA; CDR2 reads FQGNSA. This CDR3 spans 13 amino acids. Here the CDR3 DNA reads TGTGCCAGCAGCACCTATAGCGGCTACGAGCAGTACTTC. The encoded protein is CASSTYSGYEQYF.

The rearrangement uses TRBV11-2 and TRBJ1-3; perhaps TRBD1 as D (5 bases). Germline V CDR1 and CDR2: SGHAT, FQNNGV. The CDR3 sequence is 15 residues long. V lost 3 bases, J lost 4 bases, and 13 bases lay in between. Here the CDR3 reads CASSFSTGVGNTIYF. The DNA of the CDR3 is TGTGCCAGCAGCTTTAGTACAGGAGTCGGAAACACCATATATTTT. The variable domain in full, completed from reference TRBV11-2 and TRBJ1-3, reads EAGVAQSPRYKIIEKRQSVAFWCNPISGHATLYWYQQILGQGPKLLIQFQNNGVVDDSQLPKDRFSAERLKGVDSTLKIQPAKLEDSAVYLCASSFSTGVGNTIYFGEGSWLTVV.

The rearrangement links TRBV7-2 to TRBJ2-7; D is ambiguous. The germline gives CDR1 SGHTA, CDR2 FQGNSA. This CDR3 region has 13 residues. V was trimmed by 1 base and J by 4 bases, leaving 8 bases between them. In DNA, the CDR3 is TGTGCCAGCAGCTTAGTGGCGGTGTACGAGCAGTACTTC. This gives the protein CASSLVAVYEQYF.

This clone was seen more than once but under ten times. J is TRBJ1-4 and V is TRBV7-9, with D hard to call. CDR1 SEHNR and CDR2 FQNEAQ come from the germline V gene (reference sequence). The CDR3 loop spans 13 amino acids. Trimming cost V 1 base and J 6 bases, with 6 bases left between them. The CDR3 region has the DNA TGTGCCAGCAGCTTAGACAGACATGAAAAACTGTTTTTT. Residues: CASSLDRHEKLFF.